These 27 T cell receptor beta chains came from one sample sequenced in a study. TCRdb passed the 5' RACE reads through MiXCR, listing each CDR3 protein once. The sample comprises nearly 55,000 distinct CDR3 sequences, 17% of which are singletons, and over 2% rests with the top ten. The specimen sequenced was naive CD4+ T cells sorted from blood. Subset given: naive CD4+ T cells, CD4+CD45RA+CD25-. All receptors derive from a female donor with breast cancer.

This clonotype was seen only a few times. The chain links TRBV12-3 or TRBV12-4 to TRBJ2-2; the match to TRBD2 covers 12 bases. The trim removed 3 bases at V and 1 base at J, leaving 3 bases unmatched. The CDR3 has 17 amino acids. The chain's CDR3 is CASSFPSGRENTGELFF. As DNA, the CDR3 is TGTGCCAGCAGTTTCCCTAGCGGGAGGGAGAACACCGGGGAGCTGTTTTTT.

This clonotype has at least ten counts. The V and J genes are TRBV21-1 and TRBJ2-1; the table's TRBD2 call for D was not verified on the DNA. TRBV21-1 is tagged as a pseudogene. The CDR3 has 12 amino acids. CDR3 bases: TGTGCCAGCAGCCCTAGTGGGAATGAGCAGTTCTTC. Amino acid sequence: CASSPSGNEQFF.

V is TRBV28 and J is TRBJ2-7; D is unresolved. This CDR3 is 13 amino acids long. Germline V gene sequence: CDR1 MDHEN, CDR2 SYDVKM. V shed 9 bases and J shed 6 bases, with 18 bases lying between them. CDR3 sequence reads: CASLFQRGSEQYF. DNA of the CDR3: TGTGCCAGTCTTTTTCAGAGAGGCTCCGAGCAGTACTTC.

This clonotype was picked up a small number of times. The chain carries TRBV28 and TRBJ1-4; a weak D match, TRBD1 (5 bases). Trimming removed 3 bases from V and 3 bases from J, with 11 bases in between. The CDR3 consists of 15 residues. In germline, CDR1 is MDHEN, CDR2 SYDVKM. The CDR3 bases are TGTGCCAGCAGTTTCGAGACAGCCTCTAATGAAAAACTGTTTTTT. Protein: CASSFETASNEKLFF.

The CDR3: CATSRAPQGKGQETQYF. The CDR3 DNA follows: TGTGCCACCAGCAGAGCCCCACAGGGGAAGGGCCAAGAGACCCAGTACTTC. V is TRBV15 and J is TRBJ2-5; 7 bases line up with TRBD1. This CDR3 region has 17 residues. Losses at the gene ends were 1 base for V and 1 base for J; bases not matched to a gene: 9. Germline lookup yields CDR1 LNHNV and CDR2 YYDKDF (reference sequence).

This clonotype appeared a few times. The rearrangement joins TRBV18 to TRBJ2-1, with D uncertain. V lost 4 bases to trimming and J lost 6 bases, with 10 bases between them. The CDR3 totals 13 residues. The V gene's germline CDR1 is KGHSH and CDR2 LQKENI. This chain's CDR3 is CASSLAHFNEQFF. In nucleotides, the CDR3 is TGTGCCAGCTCACTAGCCCACTTCAATGAGCAGTTCTTC.

This clonotype was counted ten times or more. The chain employs TRBV7-9 and TRBJ1-5, with D unclear. Germline loops: CDR1 SEHNR, CDR2 FQNEAQ (reference sequence). CDR3 length: 14 amino acids. The V end lost 2 bases, the J end lost 3 bases, and 8 bases lay between the germline ends. CDR3 bases: TGTGCCAGCAGCTTACCGGGAAACAATCAGCCCCAGCATTTT. This sequence encodes CASSLPGNNQPQHF.

This clonotype was seen repeatedly, ten times or more. CDR3 coding DNA: TGTGCCAGCAGCCCACGGAGCTCGGCGAACTATGGCTACACCTTC. Amino acid sequence: CASSPRSSANYGYTF. The chain joins TRBV6-1 to TRBJ1-2, with D unresolved. CDR3 length: 15 amino acids. CDR1 and CDR2 (germline): MNHNS, SASEGT. The V end was cut by 6 bases, the J end by 2 bases, with 16 bases between.

The chain carries TRBV6-1 and TRBJ2-5, with D possibly TRBD2 on 6 matching bases. Germline-derived CDR1 and CDR2 are MNHNS and SASEGT. The V gene lost 4 bases and the J gene lost 5 bases, with 17 bases spanning the gap. The CDR3 spans 15 residues. The CDR3 DNA is TGTGCCAGCAGTGCGGAGCGGGCAAAAGCGGAGACCCAGTACTTC. Translated, it gives CASSAERAKAETQYF.

Turning to this clonotype: A much larger clone lies a single base off, so this may be a read error. The chain couples TRBV6-5 to TRBJ2-7; tentatively, D is TRBD1 (6 bases). Germline CDR1 reads MNHEY; CDR2 reads SVGAGI. This CDR3 has 13 amino acids. The CDR3 DNA sequence: TGTGCCGGCAGGTATGGACAGACATACGAGCAGTACTTC. Its translation is CAGRYGQTYEQYF.

The sample holds a few counts of this clonotype. V is TRBV5-6 and J is TRBJ2-7; 10 nucleotides align to TRBD1. The CDR3 loop spans 15 amino acids. The germline CDR1 and CDR2 sequences are SGHDT and YYEEEE. The J segment lost 7 bases and the V segment lost 5 bases, leaving 12 bases of the junction unmatched. Written as DNA, the CDR3 is TGTGCCAGCAGACTGTGGGGGGGACAGGGGCGTGAGCAGTACTTC. Translating it yields CASRLWGGQGREQYF.

V gene TRBV6-6 combines with J gene TRBJ1-1; 7 bases map to TRBD1. Germline V gene lookup returns CDR1 MNHNY and CDR2 SVGAGI (reference sequence). CDR3 length: 14 amino acids. J lost 1 base, V lost 4 bases, and 3 bases had no gene match. The CDR3 reads CASSFDRANTEAFF. In DNA form, the CDR3 reads TGTGCCAGCAGTTTCGACAGGGCGAACACTGAAGCTTTCTTT.

In this sample, this clonotype turned up a few times. The genes are TRBV3-1 and TRBJ2-1; D is possibly TRBD2 (5 bases). The ends were cut back, 4 bases at V and 6 bases at J, with 19 bases in the middle. The CDR3 loop spans 16 amino acids. Germline lookup yields CDR1 LGHDT and CDR2 YNNKEL (reference sequence). CDR3 residues: CASSRREETGSNEQFF. CDR3 coding DNA: TGTGCCAGCAGCCGAAGAGAGGAGACTGGGAGCAATGAGCAGTTCTTC.

The chain combines TRBV6-1 with TRBJ1-1; 7 bases agree with TRBD1. The CDR3 is 15 residues long. Germline V CDR1 and CDR2: MNHNS, SASEGT. Trimming removed 7 bases from V and 1 base from J; junction bases left unmatched: 9. DNA of the CDR3: TGTGCCAGCATGAGTGGGGCAGGGGGGAACACTGAAGCTTTCTTT. As protein: CASMSGAGGNTEAFF.

This clonotype is a singleton in its sample. The CDR3 carries no conserved terminal phenylalanine or tryptophan, so it likely arises from a read error. V gene TRBV5-1 combines with J gene TRBJ1-1; D uncertain. Per the germline V gene, CDR1 is SGHRS and CDR2 is YFSETQ. This CDR3 is built from 13 residues. CDR3 protein: CASSLGGNAEAFS. CDR3 nucleotide sequence: TGCGCCAGCAGCTTGGGAGGGAACGCTGAAGCTTTCTCT.

This clonotype came up a few times. The genes are TRBV12-3 or TRBV12-4 and TRBJ2-6, with 8 bases identical to TRBD1. The ends lost 2 bases at V and 2 bases at J; junction bases unmatched: 8. The CDR3 is made up of 18 amino acids. The CDR3 nucleotides are TGTGCCAGCAGTTTACCCGGGACAGGAAAGCCTGGGGCCAACGTCCTGACTTTC. Translating gives CASSLPGTGKPGANVLTF.

This clonotype was picked up a small number of times. The chain employs TRBV20-1 and TRBJ2-3; D tentatively fits TRBD1 or TRBD2 (6 bases each). This CDR3 contains 15 residues. V dropped 3 bases and J dropped 0 bases, with 13 bases sitting between them. Germline V gives CDR1 DFQATT, CDR2 SNEGSKA (reference sequence). CDR3 coding DNA: TGCAGTGCTAGGAGGAGGGGGACTAGCACAGATACGCAGTATTTT. Residues: CSARRRGTSTDTQYF.

The rearrangement links TRBV4-1 to TRBJ2-7, with TRBD2 matching over 9 bases. CDR1 and CDR2 from the germline V gene are MGHRA and YSYEKL. The CDR3 is 16 amino acids. J gave up 5 bases and V 6 bases, and 14 bases lay outside the gene matches. The CDR3 region is CASRHTLIAGDDEQYF. In DNA, the CDR3 is TGCGCCAGCAGACACACTCTTATAGCGGGAGACGACGAGCAGTACTTC.

V and J are TRBV28 and TRBJ1-4; D remains unclear. The CDR3 runs 14 residues. V dropped 2 bases and J dropped 7 bases, with 11 bases sitting between them. CDR1 and CDR2 (germline): MDHEN, SYDVKM. The CDR3 DNA is TGTGCCAGCAGTTTACGGGTTGGGAGTGAAAAACTGTTTTTT. Protein sequence: CASSLRVGSEKLFF.

This clonotype turned up a few times. The chain carries TRBV28 and TRBJ1-6; 10 bases align to TRBD1. Looked up from germline, CDR1 is MDHEN and CDR2 is SYDVKM. After removal of 6 bases from V and 8 bases from J, the junction contained 7 bases not matched to a gene. This CDR3 has 15 residues. The DNA for the CDR3 is TGTGCCAGCAGCCTGGGACAGGGGTTCGATTCACCCCTCCACTTT. Its translation: CASSLGQGFDSPLHF.

The CDR3 region has the DNA TGTGCCAGCAGTCTACATGACAGCAACTATGGCTACACCTTC. It is translated as CASSLHDSNYGYTF. V gene TRBV12-3 or TRBV12-4 combines with J gene TRBJ1-2; D perhaps matches TRBD1 (5 bases). V was pared by 5 bases and J by 2 bases, with 12 bases between. The CDR3 contains 14 residues.

This clonotype has a count of ten or more. The CDR3 protein is CASSLDGTGGPSFF. The DNA for the CDR3 is TGCGCCAGCAGCTTGGATGGGACAGGGGGCCCGTCTTTCTTT. The V and J genes are TRBV5-1 and TRBJ1-1, with 12 bases identical to TRBD1. Trimming at V came to 0 bases and at J to 12 bases, leaving 6 bases not matched to a gene. This CDR3 is built from 14 residues. Germline V gene lookup returns CDR1 SGHRS and CDR2 YFSETQ.

The table lists this clonotype with a few counts. The CDR3 is CASTLTRPYEQYF. Here the CDR3 DNA reads TGTGCCAGCACCCTGACACGGCCCTACGAGCAGTACTTC. The J gene is TRBJ2-7, the V gene TRBV28; no reliable D call. The V gene lost 7 bases and the J gene lost 2 bases, with 12 bases spanning the gap. The CDR3 is 13 residues long. CDR1 is MDHEN and CDR2 is SYDVKM in the germline V gene.

There are a few counts of this clonotype. The chain carries TRBV7-2 and TRBJ2-7, with D tentatively TRBD1 (6 bases). Germline values: CDR1 SGHTA, CDR2 FQGNSA. The CDR3 is 12 amino acids. V was cut by 5 bases and J by 7 bases, with 12 bases left in between. The CDR3 reads CASSTYREEQYF. The CDR3 DNA reads TGTGCCAGCAGCACATACAGGGAAGAGCAGTACTTC.

About this clonotype: Since a much larger clone is just one base distant, this may be a read error. This chain joins TRBV7-9 and TRBJ2-5; D gene uncertain. CDR3 length: 15 residues. V lost 1 base and J 5 bases, leaving 14 bases between the germline ends. CDR1 is SEHNR and CDR2 is FQNEAQ in the germline V gene (reference sequence). The CDR3 loop reads CASSLDGSGWETQYF. The DNA for the CDR3 is TGTGCCAGCAGCTTAGATGGGTCGGGTTGGGAGACCCAGTACTTC.

This clonotype turned up a few times. The genes are TRBV7-8 and TRBJ2-3; 15 bases agree with TRBD2. The CDR3 has 15 residues. Germline values: CDR1 SGHVS, CDR2 FQNEAQ. Trimming at V came to 5 bases and at J to 7 bases, leaving 4 bases not matched to a gene. In DNA form, the CDR3 reads TGTGCCAGCAGCCCCGGGACTAGCGGGGGGTATACGCAGTATTTT. Residues: CASSPGTSGGYTQYF. Full variable domain (remainder filled in from reference TRBV7-8 and TRBJ2-3): GAGVSQSPRYKVAKRGQDVALRCDPISGHVSLFWYQQALGQGPEFLTYFQNEAQLDKSGLPSDRFFAERPEGSVSTLKIQRTQQEDSAVYLCASSPGTSGGYTQYFGPGTRLTVL.

CDR3 coding DNA: TGTGCCAGCAGCTTGGTAGGAATTTCTCCTAACACTGAAGCTTTCTTT. Residues: CASSLVGISPNTEAFF. The V gene is TRBV5-5, the J gene TRBJ1-1, with D unclear. Trimming took 0 bases from V and 2 from J, leaving 14 bases between them. The CDR3 runs to 16 residues. Per germline, CDR1 SGHKS and CDR2 YYEKEE (reference sequence).